The sequence of this T cell receptor beta chain was determined in a study of human T cells and chemical hapten exposure. Study observations and caveats: Sensitizing with DPC caused no change in TCRs above 1 in 1000 frequency.

The library tagged individual cDNA molecules with unique molecular identifiers. Via MiXCR, TCRdb re-called the RACE reads, giving one row per CDR3 protein. The sample has fewer than 300,000 distinct CDR3 sequences; about 9% are singletons. This clonotype was seen a handful of times. Its antigen is not known. Time point denoted: pre-sensitization, week 0. Treatment denoted: therapeutic diphenylcyclopropenone sensitization with weekly scalp DPC. Every patch test was put on after a blood sample was taken. It was from unfractionated whole blood that total RNA was extracted. The sample in question was whole blood, obtained in connection with sensitization to the hapten diphenylcyclopropenone (DPC). The source of this sequence is a woman between 40 and 50 years old with alopecia areata. Some clones in this sample may be carry-over from other donors' samples.

The CDR3 loop reads CASSFGQGGSYNEQFF. The CDR3 region has the DNA TGTGCCAGCAGTTTCGGACAGGGGGGATCCTACAATGAGCAGTTCTTC. The rearrangement joins TRBV27 to TRBJ2-1; 10 positions agree with TRBD1. This CDR3 contains 16 residues. The trim removed 3 bases at V and 1 base at J, leaving 3 bases unmatched. The germline gives CDR1 MNHEY, CDR2 SMNVEV (reference sequence).